The 3 T cell receptor beta chains below all came from one sample that was sequenced in a study of OX40 agonist ivuxolimab in advanced cancers. The protocol was immunoSEQ multiplex PCR, while the TCRdb copy is restricted to in-frame clones and leaves out a portion. This sample has 65,000 to 95,000 clones, with roughly 88% found just once. The sample consisted of CD4+ or CD8+ T cells sorted from blood, taken in a trial of the OX40 agonist ivuxolimab. These receptors were taken from an adult with an advanced solid tumor such as melanoma, head and neck, liver or kidney cancer.

This clone was seen just once. The chain carries TRBV7-8 and TRBJ2-3; unclear D gene. Trimming took off 4 bases at V and 5 bases at J, with 10 bases between the two ends. The CDR3 has 13 amino acids. Germline CDR1 reads SGHVS; CDR2 reads FQNEAQ. The CDR3 DNA is TGTGCCAGCAGCTCATCCCCTCGAGATACGCAGTATTTT. Residues: CASSSSPRDTQYF.

In its sample, this clone was seen once. The chain has TRBV30 and TRBJ2-7; 7 nucleotides line up with TRBD1. V lost 7 bases, J lost 0 bases, and 9 bases stayed unmatched. The CDR3 consists of 14 residues. Germline V gene data show CDR1 as GTSNPN and CDR2 as SVGIG (reference sequence). CDR3 bases: TGTGCCTACAACAGGGGAACGAGCTCCTACGAGCAGTACTTC. It is translated as CAYNRGTSSYEQYF.

The chain is built from TRBV11-2 and TRBJ2-5, with 9 bases fitting TRBD1. The J call may be wrong; the DNA end is better matched by TRBJ2-7. Germline CDR1 and CDR2: SGHAT and FQNNGV. This CDR3 comprises 14 residues. The CDR3 is CASSLADRGYEQYF. CDR3 coding DNA: TGTGCCAGCAGCTTAGCGGACAGGGGCTACGAGCAGTACTTC.